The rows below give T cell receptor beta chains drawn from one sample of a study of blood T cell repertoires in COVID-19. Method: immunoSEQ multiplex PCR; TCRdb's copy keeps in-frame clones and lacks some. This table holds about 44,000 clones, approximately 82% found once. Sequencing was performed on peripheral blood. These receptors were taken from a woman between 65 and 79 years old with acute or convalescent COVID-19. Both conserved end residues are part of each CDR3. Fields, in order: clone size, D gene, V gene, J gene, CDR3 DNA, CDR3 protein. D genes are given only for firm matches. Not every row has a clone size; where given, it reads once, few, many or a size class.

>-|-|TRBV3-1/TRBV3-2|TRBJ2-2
TGTGCCAGCAGCCAAGATCCTAGCGCCGGGGAGCTGTTTTTT
CASSQDPSAGELFF
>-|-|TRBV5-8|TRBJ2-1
TGTGCCAGCAGCCCTAGCCCGAGCTCCTACAATGAGCAGTTCTTC
CASSPSPSSYNEQFF
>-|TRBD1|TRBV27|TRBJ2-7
TGTGCCAGCAGTTTATGGGACAGGGTACACGAGCAGTACTTC
CASSLWDRVHEQYF
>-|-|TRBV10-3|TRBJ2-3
TGTGCCATCAGCCTGTCGGTAGATACGCAGTATTTT
CAISLSVDTQYF
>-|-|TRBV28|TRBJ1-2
TGTGCCAGCAGTTTATTGAGCTATGGCTACACCTTC
CASSLLSYGYTF
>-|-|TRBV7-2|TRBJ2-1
TGTGCCAGCAGCTACAACAGGGTACGCAATGAGCAGTTCTTC
CASSYNRVRNEQFF
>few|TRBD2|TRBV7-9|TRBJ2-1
TGTGCCAGCAGCTTATATTTAGCGGGAGGCAATGAGCAGTTCTTC
CASSLYLAGGNEQFF
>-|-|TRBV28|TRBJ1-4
TGTGCCAGCAGGCTGGCGGAGAATGAAAAACTGTTTTTT
CASRLAENEKLFF
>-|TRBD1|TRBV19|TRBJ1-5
TGTGCCAGTAGTAAGACGCCAGGGGGCGAAATGAGCAATCAGCCCCAGCATTTT
CASSKTPGGEMSNQPQHF
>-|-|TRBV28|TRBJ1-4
TGTGCCAGCAGTCCCACAGGGTTTCTTGACGAAAAACTGTTTTTT
CASSPTGFLDEKLFF
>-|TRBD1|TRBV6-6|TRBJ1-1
TGTGCCAGCAGCTTACCCACAGGGGTGGAAGCTTTCTTT
CASSLPTGVEAFF
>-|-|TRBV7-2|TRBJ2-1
TGTGCCAGCAGCTTAGGCGGCAGGGGTATTGATGAGCAGTTCTTC
CASSLGGRGIDEQFF
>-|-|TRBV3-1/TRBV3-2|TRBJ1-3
TGTGCCAGCAGCCAGAGGGGGTCTGGAAACACCATATATTTT
CASSQRGSGNTIYF
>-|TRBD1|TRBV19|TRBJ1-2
TGTGCCAGTAGTCCTGGGACAGTAGTTAACTATGGCTACACCTTC
CASSPGTVVNYGYTF
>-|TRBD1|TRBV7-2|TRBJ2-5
TGTGCCAGCAGCCCATACAGGGGGGAAGAGACCCAGTACTTC
CASSPYRGEETQYF
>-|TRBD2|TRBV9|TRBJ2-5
TGTGCCAGCAGCCCTCCGGGACTAGCGCCAGAGACCCAGTACTTC
CASSPPGLAPETQYF
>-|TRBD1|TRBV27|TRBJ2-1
TGTGCCAGCAGTCTAGACAGGGCCTACAATGAGCAGTTCTTC
CASSLDRAYNEQFF
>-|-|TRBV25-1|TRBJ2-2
TGTGCCAGCAGTGAACGACAGGCAAGGACCGGGGAGCTGTTTTTT
CASSERQARTGELFF
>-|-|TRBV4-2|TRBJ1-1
TGTGCCAGCAGCCAAGGAGGGGAGGGAGCTGGTAAGACTGAAGCTTTCTTT
CASSQGGEGAGKTEAFF
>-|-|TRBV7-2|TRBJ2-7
TGTGCCAGCAGCTTAGCCCGTGGGAGTAAATACGAGCAGTACTTC
CASSLARGSKYEQYF
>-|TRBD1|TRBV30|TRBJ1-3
TGTGCCTGGAGTCTACTAACAGGGGTTGGAAACACCATATATTTT
CAWSLLTGVGNTIYF
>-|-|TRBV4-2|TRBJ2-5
TGTGCCAGCAGCACCTTACAACAGGGTTCGACCCAGTACTTC
CASSTLQQGSTQYF
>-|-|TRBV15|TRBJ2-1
TGTGCCACCAGCAGAGATGGGGGCCCTAGTGAGCAGTTCTTC
CATSRDGGPSEQFF
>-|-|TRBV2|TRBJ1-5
TGTGCCAGCACTCCCCCGGGAGGGGGTAATCAGCCCCAGCATTTT
CASTPPGGGNQPQHF
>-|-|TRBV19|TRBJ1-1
TGTGCCAGTTCACCCACAGGGTACACTGAAGCTTTCTTT
CASSPTGYTEAFF
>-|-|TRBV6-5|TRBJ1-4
TGTGCCAGCATGGGCAGGCGCGCAACTAATGAAAAACTGTTTTTT
CASMGRRATNEKLFF